These 13 T cell receptor beta chains came from one sample sequenced in a study of T cells in Graves' hyperthyroidism and ophthalmopathy. From RNA transcripts, TCR beta CDR3 regions were amplified. Researchers ran a first-round RT-PCR on the TCR CDR3 using the HTBI primer set. TCRdb called the multiplex PCR reads again in MiXCR, with one record for every CDR3 protein. The table records about 290,000 distinct CDR3 sequences, approximately 17% of them present only once. Sequenced input: blood. These TCRs come from a woman in her sixties with Graves' ophthalmopathy.

This clonotype has at least ten counts. V and J are TRBV25-1 and TRBJ2-5; D gene unclear. Trimming took off 6 bases at V and 1 base at J, with 12 bases between the two ends. Per the germline V gene, CDR1 is MGHDK and CDR2 is SYGVNS. The CDR3 runs 14 residues. The CDR3 protein is CASSILGSQETQYF. The CDR3 DNA reads TGTGCCAGCAGCATCCTAGGGTCCCAAGAGACCCAGTACTTC.

This clonotype was counted at least ten times. The chain carries TRBV6-5 and TRBJ2-7; TRBD1 might be the D (6 bases). The CDR3 extends over 15 amino acids. V was trimmed by 0 bases and J by 2 bases, leaving 11 bases between them. Per germline, CDR1 MNHEY and CDR2 SVGAGI. As DNA, the CDR3 is TGTGCCAGCAGTTACTCGGTTAACAGGGCCTACGAGCAGTACTTC. Encoded protein: CASSYSVNRAYEQYF.

This clonotype was found many times. The rearrangement links TRBV18 to TRBJ2-3; D unclear. The V end lost 0 bases, the J end lost 4 bases, and 5 bases lay between the germline ends. In germline, CDR1 is KGHSH, CDR2 LQKENI. The CDR3 extends over 13 amino acids. The CDR3 protein is CASSPPAPDTQYF. CDR3 bases: TGTGCCAGCTCACCACCAGCCCCAGATACGCAGTATTTT.

This clonotype occurred a few times. V and J are TRBV10-3 and TRBJ1-4; perhaps TRBD1 as D (5 bases). The V end was cut by 5 bases, the J end by 0 bases, with 16 bases between. The CDR3 has 17 residues. Germline CDR1 reads ENHRY; CDR2 reads SYGVKD. Written as DNA, the CDR3 is TGTGCCATCAGTCTGACGGGGCCGGGATCAACTAATGAAAAACTGTTTTTT. It is translated as CAISLTGPGSTNEKLFF.

The rearrangement uses TRBV29-1 and TRBJ2-3, with D perhaps being TRBD1 or TRBD2 (6 bases each). The CDR3 contains 13 residues. With 7 bases removed from V and 1 base from J, the gap between germline ends came to 12 bases. Germline lookup yields CDR1 SQVTM and CDR2 ANQGSEA. The CDR3 loop reads CSAPEGGTDTQYF. CDR3 bases: TGCAGCGCCCCGGAGGGGGGCACAGATACGCAGTATTTT.

The V call is TRBV6-1, the J call TRBJ1-5; 9 bases align to TRBD1. Losses at the gene ends were 6 bases for V and 2 bases for J; bases not matched to a gene: 17. Germline CDR1 reads MNHNS; CDR2 reads SASEGT. This CDR3 contains 19 residues. The CDR3 DNA follows: TGTGCCAGCAGAACAAGCAGGGACAGGGTAACATATGGCAATCAGCCCCAGCATTTT. Translation: CASRTSRDRVTYGNQPQHF.

The sample holds a few counts of this clonotype. The J gene is TRBJ2-5, the V gene TRBV25-1, with D perhaps matching TRBD2 (5 bases). Germline V gives CDR1 MGHDK, CDR2 SYGVNS. Between the trimmed V and J ends, which lost 3 bases and 9 bases, there was a span of 8 bases. The CDR3 length is 11 residues. The CDR3 loop is CASSDVGAQYF. CDR3 sequence (DNA): TGTGCCAGCAGTGACGTCGGGGCCCAGTACTTC.

This clonotype was counted a few times. The chain is built from TRBV5-8 and TRBJ1-5; D unresolved. The V gene lost 0 bases and the J gene lost 15 bases, with 13 bases spanning the gap. This CDR3 spans 12 amino acids. Germline CDR1 reads SGHTS; CDR2 reads YDEGEE. DNA for the CDR3: TGTGCCAGCAGCTTGGATCCGGCCTTGAGGCATTTT. It translates to CASSLDPALRHF.

This clonotype was recorded at least ten times. The chain has TRBV20-1 and TRBJ1-6; D is perhaps TRBD1 (5 bases). CDR3 size: 15 residues. Germline V CDR1 and CDR2: DFQATT, SNEGSKA (reference sequence). V lost 0 bases, J lost 8 bases, and 14 bases lay in between. In nucleotides, the CDR3 is TGCAGTGCTAGAGATAGGATCCGGGGGGATTCACCCCTCCACTTT. Translating gives CSARDRIRGDSPLHF.

This clonotype was found a few times. This chain links TRBV10-3 with TRBJ2-7, with D perhaps TRBD1 (5 bases). V was pared by 3 bases and J by 3 bases, with 6 bases between. CDR1 ENHRY and CDR2 SYGVKD come from the germline V gene. The CDR3 runs to 12 residues. CDR3 coding DNA: TGTGCCATCAGTGAACAGGACTACGAGCAGTACTTC. Translation: CAISEQDYEQYF.

This clonotype came up a few times. This chain links TRBV12-3 or TRBV12-4 with TRBJ1-5; D is unresolved. V lost 6 bases to trimming and J lost 5 bases, with 8 bases between them. This CDR3 has 12 residues. As DNA, the CDR3 is TGTGCCAGCAGCTCCTTGGATCAGCCCCAGCATTTT. It yields the protein CASSSLDQPQHF.

In its sample, this clonotype was seen many times. This chain connects TRBV20-1 to TRBJ2-5, with D tentatively TRBD1 (5 bases). The CDR3 has 12 residues. Germline V CDR1 and CDR2: DFQATT, SNEGSKA (reference sequence). Trimming took off 3 bases at V and 4 bases at J, with 9 bases between the two ends. The CDR3 DNA follows: TGCAGTGCTAGTCTAGGGGTAGAGACCCAGTACTTC. This translates into CSASLGVETQYF.

This clonotype was recorded many times. The chain is built from TRBV12-3 or TRBV12-4 and TRBJ1-2; D unclear. The CDR3 contains 11 residues. Trimming cost V 5 bases and J 6 bases, with 7 bases left between them. CDR3 coding DNA: TGTGCCAGCAGTAGAGTAGATGGCTACACCTTC. This codes for CASSRVDGYTF.